This T cell receptor (beta chain) is drawn from a study of regulatory T cells in long-lasting Graves disease (dated by TCRdb to 2020 to 2022). Notes on the research overall: Antithyroid drugs had been taken for less than 3 months by newly diagnosed Graves' disease patients. Peripheral blood TCR sequencing and RNA sequencing compared persistent Graves' disease patients with newly diagnosed Graves' disease patients. The study was conducted in China and was registered as a clinical trial. A total of around 33 samples underwent TCR sequencing, from about 13 patients with persistent Graves' disease and 20 or so patients with newly diagnosed Graves' disease.

Broad study findings and their caveats: More public clonotypes were shared among persistent patients (roughly 2,900) than among newly diagnosed patients (966). Persistent disease showed preferential use of TRBV28, TRBJ1-2 and TRBJ2-5, whereas newly diagnosed disease favored TRBV20-1 and TRBJ2-1. Peripheral blood alone was examined, since thyroid tissue, which constituted the primary lesion, could not be accessed. As a limitation, the authors acknowledged that the small sample size may reduce accuracy. Compared with newly diagnosed patients, persistent Graves' disease patients had lower TCR Shannon entropy and fewer highly expanded clones, which suggests clonal expansion. Only the TCR beta chain was sequenced and analyzed.

Libraries were constructed by multiplex PCR. The instrument was an Illumina HiSeq 4000. To build TCR beta libraries, CDR3 regions were amplified by Arm-PCR using iRepertoire HTBI primers. Before sequencing, the PCR products underwent gel purification. As for the authors' bioinformatics: A total of 60 to 80 TRBV and 14 TRBJ segments were identified across samples and were used for gene usage analysis of CDR3 amino acid clonotypes. Filtered high-quality paired reads were merged into contigs using COPE and FqMerger. BLAST was used to align contigs to IMGT TRBV, TRBD and TRBJ reference genes, with CDR3 defined following IMGT. Any clonotype with a frequency above 0.1% was classified as a highly expanded clone. Repertoire diversity was measured by Shannon entropy, and V-J evenness by the Gini coefficient. Clonotypes shared by more than one individual were considered public. TCRdb took the public reads, trimmed them with fastp at Q25, ran MiXCR for clone calling and kept in-frame beta chains. Every distinct CDR3 protein forms one entry, paired with its most common genes and DNA. The V and J calls and clone size are TCRdb's, not the authors'. A total of hundreds of thousands of distinct CDR3 sequences appear in this sample, approximately 12% of them only once. Jointly, the top ten make up approximately 9% of the sample.

Between the V and J ends, shortened by 4 bases and 0 bases respectively, the junction contains 13 bases. Including cysteine and phenylalanine, the CDR3 has 15 amino acids. Only the CDR3 portion is preserved as DNA: 45 bases, with reading frame beginning at the first base. The germline V gene encodes CDR1 SNHLY and CDR2 FYNNEI. As to this clonotype: What this receptor recognizes is not known. This probably arose from a read error, given a far larger clone one base away.

Explained via the paper, the time point label denotes: newly diagnosed GD, antithyroid drugs for less than 3 months. For both TCR sequencing and RNA sequencing, RNA was extracted from PBMCs in TRIzol. The diagnosis of Graves' disease was made according to American Thyroid Association guidelines. Patients were recruited from an endocrinology department in Xi'an, China. From each patient, approximately 10 milliliters of peripheral blood was collected into an EDTA anticoagulant tube. Ficoll Paque Plus density gradient separation was used to isolate PBMCs, and no further T cell sorting was performed. RNA quality was checked with an Agilent 2100 Bioanalyzer and agarose gel, and concentration with a NanoDrop 2000. The sample also formed part of further work on T cells in Graves' hyperthyroidism and ophthalmopathy. As described in the second report: A patient counted as having stable Graves' hyperthyroidism if no progression to ophthalmopathy occurred over 18 months of follow-up. Hyperthyroidism patients were newly diagnosed, with disease duration under 2 months, and aged 18 to 65 years. Patients with uncontrolled infections, other autoimmune diseases, pregnancy or lactation were excluded. Diagnoses were established on the basis of clinical symptoms, serum thyroxine and TRAb, thyroid ultrasound, and orbital computed tomography. For the first round of RT-PCR on the TCR CDR3, the HTBI primer set was used together with the Qiagen OneStep RT-PCR kit. Most expanded thyroid clonotypes (frequency above 0.001) were also detected in blood, a finding suggesting that blood repertoires may reflect thyroid immune responses. Ophthalmopathy was separated from stable hyperthyroidism by a 13 V-J signature model, with 85% to 90% sensitivity and about 81% specificity obtained in cross-validation and 80%/75% obtained in testing. During validation, the model predicted progression to ophthalmopathy a median of approximately 7 months ahead of onset, with almost 71% sensitivity and around 72% specificity. To identify TCR V-J signatures that set the groups apart, the researchers used a discovery cohort of 100 patients, made up of around 42 with Graves' ophthalmopathy and some 58 with stable Graves' hyperthyroidism. Whether ophthalmopathy could be predicted prospectively was tested in an independent validation cohort made up of 18 to 20 hyperthyroidism patients plus 17 patients who later progressed to ophthalmopathy. The approximately 100 discovery patients were divided at random into training and test sets in a 7:3 ratio. In addition, the study compared T-cell repertoires in thyroid tissue and in blood from five to seven Graves' hyperthyroidism patients. After blood sampling, hyperthyroidism patients were treated with methimazole at a starting dose of 30 mg daily, and ophthalmopathy patients were treated with high-dose intravenous methylprednisolone. Libraries were constructed in a second round of multiplex PCR, after which size selection and purification were carried out. Paired-end sequencing of the libraries was performed with 100 bp reads on an Illumina HiSeq2000. SOAPnuke was used to process the raw data, throwing out any read that contained adapters or uncalled bases, had a mean Phred below 15, or lacked an exact constant-primer or identifier match. High-quality paired reads were merged with COPE v1.2.5, and unique nucleotide sequences were defined as clonotypes. Clonotypes were aligned to IMGT TRBV, TRBD and TRBJ reference segments using MiTCR v1.1. The analysis was restricted to V-J combinations with a frequency above 0.0001, which together covered 99% to 99.2% of the repertoires. A TCS score was defined as the ratio between F50 (clonal expansion) and ExV (chaos), using BLOSUM62-based TCRdist between CDR3 peptides within each V-J. Welch's t-statistics and random forest reduced fewer than 550 V-J features to roughly 13, which were used in a naive Bayes classifier (R e1071). Sample size was not statistically predetermined, and blinding of investigators to group allocation was not performed. TCR Vbeta CDR3 sequencing of some 140 peripheral blood samples (approximately 44 ophthalmopathy, under 80 hyperthyroidism and 17 progressor patients) is reported in the paper.

Sequences were derived from peripheral blood mononuclear cells (PBMCs), sampled at new diagnosis, from a patient treated with antithyroid drugs. This chain joins TRBV2 to TRBJ2-7, with no reliable assignment of the D segment. The TCR comes from a woman in her twenties or thirties with Graves disease. Donor details come from another sample of the same person, matched by shared clones. The CDR3 region: CASSGPPAHSYEQYF. The DNA sequence follows: TGTGCCAGCAGTGGACCTCCCGCCCACTCCTACGAGCAGTACTTC.